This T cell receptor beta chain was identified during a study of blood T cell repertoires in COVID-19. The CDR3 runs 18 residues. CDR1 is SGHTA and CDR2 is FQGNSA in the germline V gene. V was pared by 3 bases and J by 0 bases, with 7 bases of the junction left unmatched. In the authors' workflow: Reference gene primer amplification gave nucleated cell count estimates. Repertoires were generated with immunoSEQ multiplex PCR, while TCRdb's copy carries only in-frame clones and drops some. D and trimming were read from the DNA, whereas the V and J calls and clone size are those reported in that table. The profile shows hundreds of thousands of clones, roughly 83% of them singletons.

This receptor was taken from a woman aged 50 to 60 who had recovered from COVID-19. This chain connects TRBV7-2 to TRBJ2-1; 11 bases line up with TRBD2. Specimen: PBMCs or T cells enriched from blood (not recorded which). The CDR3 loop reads CASSFTGTSGSSYNEQFF. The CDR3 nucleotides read TGTGCCAGCAGCTTTACCGGGACTAGCGGAAGCTCCTACAATGAGCAGTTCTTC.